This entry is about one T cell receptor (beta chain). What this receptor recognizes is not known. Base qualities are not at hand, and no much larger clone is one base apart. TCRbeta CDR3 regions were amplified from genomic DNA by means of the immunoSEQ Assay, a bias-controlled multiplex PCR. The authors' pipeline ran thus. The number of nucleated cells in each sample was estimated by amplification of reference gene primers within the assay. Sequence reads were collapsed and filtered to measure the absolute abundance of every unique TCRbeta CDR3 rearrangement. For each sample, productive Simpson clonality was calculated by taking the square root of Simpson's diversity index across productive rearrangements. TCRdb re-hosts the immuneACCESS table, in-frame sequences only. Its copies lack some clones; in the studies checked, an unresolved V gene accounts for under half of them, and the cause for the rest is not known. The V and J calls and clone size come from that table; D and trimming were worked out from the DNA. Recorded for this sample are about 73,000 clones; around 83% of them occurred a single time. The ten largest account for 6% to 7% of the sample.

The data belong to a study of blood T cell repertoires in COVID-19 (dated by TCRdb to the early 2020s). Background on the whole study: Samples covering the acute and convalescent phases of COVID-19 were provided by collaborators in the United States, Italy and Spain. The prospective study material was composed of cDNA or gDNA derived from T cells, B-cell-depleted T cells, or PBMCs. Subjects who had been exposed to COVID-19, were actively infected with it, or had recovered from it provided the deeply sampled blood TCRbeta repertoires that made up the dataset. The repertoires were released in a freely available public database intended as a resource for research on the immune response to SARS-CoV-2. The samples were drawn from two sources: the first 160 participants of the ongoing ImmuneRACE study, and 950 to 1,500 subjects contributed by 6 global collaborators. The sample metadata nearly always contained a de-identified subject ID, COVID-19 status, age in years and sex. Where available, HLA class I and class II types were obtained from metadata supplied by the sample provider rather than from assay-based typing.

The collaborating institutions used their own protocols to collect whole blood in K2EDTA tubes. For TCRbeta analysis, collaborators shipped samples as frozen whole blood, isolated PBMCs, or DNA extracted from either of those sample types. Ends trimmed: V by 3 bases, J by 2 bases; bases unmatched to a gene: 3. The germline V gene specifies MNHNS as CDR1 and SASEGT as CDR2. The CDR3 goes from the cysteine to the phenylalanine over 14 residues. The only DNA kept is the CDR3, 42 bases in frame from the first base. Here is what the overall study found, with its caveats: The quantity of clinical and demographic metadata differed by source and by participant and was supplied without curation.

The clonotype was recovered from a woman aged 55-75 years with acute or convalescent COVID-19. The sequenced sample consisted of peripheral blood. This sequence uses TRBV6-1 and TRBJ2-5, and 7 junction bases match TRBD2. At the DNA level, the sequence is TGTGCCAGCAGTGAGATGCGGGGGCAAGAGACCCAGTACTTC. Its coded protein is CASSEMRGQETQYF.